This T cell receptor beta chain was recovered during a study of blood T cell repertoires in COVID-19. The wider study: Samples of COVID-19 (acute and convalescent) were obtained from the United States, Italy and Spain.

This clone came up a few times. The CDR3 sequence is 11 residues long. CDR1 and CDR2 (germline): GTSNPN, SVGIG (reference sequence). Trimming took off 1 base at V and 4 bases at J, with 4 bases between the two ends. Recruits, aged roughly 18 to 100 years, lived in some 25 US areas. As handled by the study authors: The assay estimated nucleated cells by amplifying reference gene primers. Clones were sequenced by immunoSEQ multiplex PCR, and TCRdb holds only the in-frame ones, with some missing. V and J calls and clone size are as listed in that table; D and trimming were resolved from the DNA. The data hold just over 80,000 clones, with around 89% observed a single time.

This receptor was obtained from a woman in her fifties or sixties with acute COVID-19. This chain links TRBV30 with TRBJ1-2; no clear D gene. Sequencing was performed on PBMCs or T cells enriched from blood (not recorded which). The CDR3 protein is CAWSAVYGYTF. The CDR3 DNA sequence: TGTGCCTGGAGTGCGGTCTATGGCTACACCTTC.